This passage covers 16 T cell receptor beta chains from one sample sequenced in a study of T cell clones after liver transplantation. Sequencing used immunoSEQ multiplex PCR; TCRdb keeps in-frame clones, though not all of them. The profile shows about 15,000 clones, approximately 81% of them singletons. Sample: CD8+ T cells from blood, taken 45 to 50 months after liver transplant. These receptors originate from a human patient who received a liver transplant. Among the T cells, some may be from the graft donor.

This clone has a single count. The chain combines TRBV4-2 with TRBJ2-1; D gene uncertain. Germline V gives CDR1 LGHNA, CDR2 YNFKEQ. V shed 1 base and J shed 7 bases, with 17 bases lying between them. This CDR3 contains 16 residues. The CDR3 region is CASSQAGSTNVNEQFF. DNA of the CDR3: TGTGCCAGCAGCCAAGCCGGGTCAACTAACGTGAATGAGCAGTTCTTC.

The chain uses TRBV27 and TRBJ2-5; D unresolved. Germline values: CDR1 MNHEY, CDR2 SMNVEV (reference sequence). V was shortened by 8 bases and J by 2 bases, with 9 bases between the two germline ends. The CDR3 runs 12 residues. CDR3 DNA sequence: TGTGCCAGCCGCGGCCTACAAGAGACCCAGTACTTC. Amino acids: CASRGLQETQYF.

CDR3: CASRTSGTGSWNEQFF. The CDR3 bases are TGTGCCAGCAGAACCTCCGGGACAGGGAGTTGGAATGAGCAGTTCTTC. This sequence joins TRBV27 and TRBJ2-1, with 9 bases matching TRBD1. Germline CDR1 and CDR2: MNHEY and SMNVEV (reference sequence). The CDR3 sequence is 16 residues long. Germline trimming cut 6 bases from V and 7 bases from J; bases unmatched to any gene: 13.

This CDR3 is CASSSRALRADTQYF. The DNA of the CDR3 is TGTGCCAGCAGTTCCCGGGCCCTCAGGGCAGATACGCAGTATTTT. The J gene is TRBJ2-3, the V gene TRBV27; D might be TRBD1 (5 bases). V lost 4 bases and J lost 4, with 15 bases in between. Per the germline V gene, CDR1 is MNHEY and CDR2 is SMNVEV (reference sequence). This CDR3 comprises 15 residues.

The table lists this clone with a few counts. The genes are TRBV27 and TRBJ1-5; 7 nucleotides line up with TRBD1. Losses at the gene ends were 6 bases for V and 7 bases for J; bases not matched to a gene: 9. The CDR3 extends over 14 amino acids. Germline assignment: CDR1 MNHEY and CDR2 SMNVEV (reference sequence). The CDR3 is CASSRGGETQPQHF. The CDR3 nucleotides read TGTGCCAGCAGCCGAGGGGGCGAGACACAGCCCCAGCATTTT.

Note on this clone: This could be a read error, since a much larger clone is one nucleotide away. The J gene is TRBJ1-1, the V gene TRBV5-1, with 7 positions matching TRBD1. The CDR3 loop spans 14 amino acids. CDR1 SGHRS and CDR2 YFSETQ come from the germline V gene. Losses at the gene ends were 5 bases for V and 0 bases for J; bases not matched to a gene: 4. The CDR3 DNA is TGCGCCAGCAGTCCGACAGGGATGAACACTGAAGCTTTCTTT. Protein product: CASSPTGMNTEAFF.

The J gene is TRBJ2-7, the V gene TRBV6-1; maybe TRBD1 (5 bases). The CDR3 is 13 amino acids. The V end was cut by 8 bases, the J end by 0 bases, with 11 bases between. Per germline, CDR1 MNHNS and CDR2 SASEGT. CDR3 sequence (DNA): TGTGCCAGCGAAATGGACAACTCCTACGAGCAGTACTTC. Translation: CASEMDNSYEQYF.

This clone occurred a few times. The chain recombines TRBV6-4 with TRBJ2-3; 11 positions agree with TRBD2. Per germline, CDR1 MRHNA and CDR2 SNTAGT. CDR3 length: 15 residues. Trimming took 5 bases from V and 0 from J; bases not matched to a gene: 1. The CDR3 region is CASSRTSGSTDTQYF. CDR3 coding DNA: TGTGCCAGCAGTCGGACTAGCGGGAGCACAGATACGCAGTATTTT.

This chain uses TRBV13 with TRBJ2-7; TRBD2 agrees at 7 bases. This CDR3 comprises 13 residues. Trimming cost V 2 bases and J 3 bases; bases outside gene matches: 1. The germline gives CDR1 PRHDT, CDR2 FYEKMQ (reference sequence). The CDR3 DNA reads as TGTGCCAGCAGCTTAAAGCGGGGCTACGAGCAGTACTTC. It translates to CASSLKRGYEQYF.

CDR3 sequence reads: CASSSRDRAYNEQFF. The CDR3 DNA sequence: TGTGCCAGCAGCTCCCGGGACAGGGCCTACAATGAGCAGTTCTTC. This chain links TRBV11-3 with TRBJ2-1, with TRBD1 identical over 9 bases. V dropped 4 bases and J dropped 2; count of bases not matched to a gene: 3. The CDR3 has 15 amino acids. Germline lookup yields CDR1 SGHNT and CDR2 YENEEA.

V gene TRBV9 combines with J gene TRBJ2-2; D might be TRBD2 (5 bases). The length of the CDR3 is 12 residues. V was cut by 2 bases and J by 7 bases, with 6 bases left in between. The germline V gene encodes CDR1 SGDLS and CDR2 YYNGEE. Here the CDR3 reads CASSVAGGELFF. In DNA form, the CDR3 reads TGTGCCAGCAGCGTCGCGGGCGGGGAGCTGTTTTTT.

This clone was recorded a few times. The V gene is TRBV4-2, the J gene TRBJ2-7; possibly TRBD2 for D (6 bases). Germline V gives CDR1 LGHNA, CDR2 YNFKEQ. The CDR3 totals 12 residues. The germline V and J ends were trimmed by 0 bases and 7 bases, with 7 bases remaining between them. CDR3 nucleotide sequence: TGTGCCAGCAGCCAAGAAGGGAGGGAGCAGTACTTC. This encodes CASSQEGREQYF.

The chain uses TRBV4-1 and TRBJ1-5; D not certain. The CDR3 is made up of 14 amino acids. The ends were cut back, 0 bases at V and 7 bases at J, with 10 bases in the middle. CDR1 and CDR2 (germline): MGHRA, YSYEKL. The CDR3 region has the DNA TGCGCCAGCAGCCAAGACGCGTCGGGGCAGCCCCAGCATTTT. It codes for CASSQDASGQPQHF.

The DNA for the CDR3 is TGTGCCAGGACTCTCTCAGATACGCAGTATTTT. Encoded protein: CARTLSDTQYF. The chain has TRBV2 and TRBJ2-3; unclear D gene. The CDR3 contains 11 residues. The germline V gene has CDR1 SNHLY and CDR2 FYNNEI. With 9 bases removed from V and 4 bases from J, the gap between germline ends came to 8 bases.

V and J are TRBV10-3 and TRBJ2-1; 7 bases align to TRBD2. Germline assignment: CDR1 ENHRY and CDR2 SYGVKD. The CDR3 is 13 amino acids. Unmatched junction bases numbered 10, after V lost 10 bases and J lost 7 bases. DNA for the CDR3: TGTGCCACCGGGGGGTCCCTCGGGAATGAGCAGTTCTTC. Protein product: CATGGSLGNEQFF.

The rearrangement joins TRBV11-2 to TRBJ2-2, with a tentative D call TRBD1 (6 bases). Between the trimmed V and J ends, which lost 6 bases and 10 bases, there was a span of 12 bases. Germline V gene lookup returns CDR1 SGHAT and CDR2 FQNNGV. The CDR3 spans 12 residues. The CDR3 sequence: CASRVTGLELFF. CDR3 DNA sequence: TGTGCCAGCAGGGTGACAGGCTTGGAGCTGTTTTTT.